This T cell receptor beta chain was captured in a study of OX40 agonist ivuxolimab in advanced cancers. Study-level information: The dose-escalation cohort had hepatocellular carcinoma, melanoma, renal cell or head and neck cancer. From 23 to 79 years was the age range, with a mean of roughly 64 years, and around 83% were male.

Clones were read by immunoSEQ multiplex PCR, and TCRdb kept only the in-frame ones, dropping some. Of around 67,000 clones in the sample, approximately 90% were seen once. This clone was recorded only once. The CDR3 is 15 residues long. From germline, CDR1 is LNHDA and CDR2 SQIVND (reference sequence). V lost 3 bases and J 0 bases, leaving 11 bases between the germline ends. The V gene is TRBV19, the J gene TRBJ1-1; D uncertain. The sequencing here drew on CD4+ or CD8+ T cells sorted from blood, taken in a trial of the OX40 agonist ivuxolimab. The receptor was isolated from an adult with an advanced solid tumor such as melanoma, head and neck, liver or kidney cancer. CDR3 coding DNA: TGTGCCAGTAGTATGGGCCGGACCTTGAACACTGAAGCTTTCTTT. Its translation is CASSMGRTLNTEAFF.